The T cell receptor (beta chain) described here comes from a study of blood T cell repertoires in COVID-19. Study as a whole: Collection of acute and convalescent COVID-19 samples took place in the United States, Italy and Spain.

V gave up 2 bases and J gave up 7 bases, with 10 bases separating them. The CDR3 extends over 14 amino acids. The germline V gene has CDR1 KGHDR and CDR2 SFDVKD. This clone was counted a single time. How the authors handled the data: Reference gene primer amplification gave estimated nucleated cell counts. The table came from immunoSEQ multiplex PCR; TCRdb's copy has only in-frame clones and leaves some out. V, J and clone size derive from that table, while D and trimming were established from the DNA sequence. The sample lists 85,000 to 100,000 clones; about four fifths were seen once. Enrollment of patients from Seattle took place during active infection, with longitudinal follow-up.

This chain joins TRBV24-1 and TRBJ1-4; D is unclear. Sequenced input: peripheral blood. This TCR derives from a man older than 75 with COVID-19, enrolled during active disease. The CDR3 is CATSDSNRAEKLFF. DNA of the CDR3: TGTGCCACCAGTGATTCGAACAGAGCTGAAAAACTGTTTTTT.